These T cell receptor beta chains were read from a single sample in a study of T cells in Graves' hyperthyroidism and ophthalmopathy. MiXCR, applied by TCRdb to the multiplex PCR reads, yields one record per CDR3 protein. The sample has around 350,000 distinct CDR3 sequences, more than 14% seen once. Sequencing was carried out using blood. The receptors come from a woman aged 25 to 39 with Graves' ophthalmopathy. CDR3s leave out the opening cysteine and the closing phenylalanine or tryptophan. Not all rows give a size; the values are once, few, many and, for expanded clones, a class.

CDR3 protein,J gene,clone size,V gene
ASQGANSYEQY,TRBJ2-7,many,TRBV6-1
ASSWLPRGRSSYEQY,TRBJ2-7,few,TRBV27
SASGLAGLTDTQY,TRBJ2-3,-,TRBV20-1
SAKPSGGPYYGYT,TRBJ1-2,many,TRBV20-1
ASSPGRGQPQH,TRBJ1-5,many,TRBV2
ASAPRDGGNYGYT,TRBJ1-2,many,TRBV19
ASSPGTGYNSPLH,TRBJ1-6,many,TRBV28
ASSGPGRYYGYT,TRBJ1-2,many,TRBV12-3/TRBV12-4
ASSEGDGTEAF,TRBJ1-1,many,TRBV27
ASTTPDRENTEAF,TRBJ1-1,many,TRBV4-2
SVGRMGGTEAF,TRBJ1-1,-,TRBV29-1
ASRLGTDGGYT,TRBJ1-2,-,TRBV6-1
SASQAADTQY,TRBJ2-3,many,TRBV20-1
ASSKIIGQPQH,TRBJ1-5,many,TRBV7-9
ASSPTRSRGTSTEAF,TRBJ1-1,many,TRBV4-2
ATSKGGPLNNQPQH,TRBJ1-5,many,TRBV15
ASSESPGLAGSNEQY,TRBJ2-7,-,TRBV7-3
ASSPGTGANQPQH,TRBJ1-5,many,TRBV12-3/TRBV12-4
ASSFRGMGNQPQH,TRBJ1-5,-,TRBV12-3/TRBV12-4
ASSLGRGRIYEQY,TRBJ2-7,many,TRBV11-2
ASSVGTGGLTDTQY,TRBJ2-3,many,TRBV7-6
ASSQTGGREQY,TRBJ2-7,-,TRBV7-7
ASSLNRVSQPQH,TRBJ1-5,many,TRBV12-3/TRBV12-4
ASSETGSSYEQY,TRBJ2-7,many,TRBV2
ASSQNSENTEAF,TRBJ1-1,many,TRBV3-1
ASTPREVSTEAL,TRBJ1-1,-,TRBV19
ASSSAPAREQY,TRBJ2-7,few,TRBV7-6
SVEDNYEQY,TRBJ2-7,few,TRBV29-1
ASSQSHRGPYEQY,TRBJ2-7,many,TRBV7-3
AISHAPMSGGLSYEQY,TRBJ2-7,many,TRBV10-3
ASSERLAGGSYNEQF,TRBJ2-1,few,TRBV9
SGSGGPSYEQY,TRBJ2-7,many,TRBV20-1
ASTVYRTGRRPNRPQH,TRBJ1-5,many,TRBV28
AIDSYNEQF,TRBJ2-1,many,TRBV7-8
ASSSPMGTGIYGYT,TRBJ1-2,many,TRBV28
ASSFLNSGQGQNTEAF,TRBJ1-1,-,TRBV7-2
ASASRPYNEQF,TRBJ2-1,-,TRBV11-2
ASSRQGENEQF,TRBJ2-1,-,TRBV19
ASSLVRATNEKLF,TRBJ1-4,-,TRBV28
ASSRRMGQGNTGELF,TRBJ2-2,once,TRBV6-2/TRBV6-3
ASSEGGPENTEAF,TRBJ1-1,-,TRBV6-1
ATLAGTWETQY,TRBJ2-5,few,TRBV7-8
ASSGDEGFEKLF,TRBJ1-4,-,TRBV19
ASRTGVNEKLF,TRBJ1-4,-,TRBV6-1
SAGNRTLPDTNEQF,TRBJ2-1,many,TRBV20-1
ASSIPGQGHGYT,TRBJ1-2,few,TRBV19
SAENGPGTGREQY,TRBJ2-7,-,TRBV20-1
SARETTVFNSPLH,TRBJ1-6,many,TRBV20-1
ASSPSLGDGELF,TRBJ2-2,many,TRBV7-2
ASSPRDRTDTQY,TRBJ2-3,many,TRBV7-3